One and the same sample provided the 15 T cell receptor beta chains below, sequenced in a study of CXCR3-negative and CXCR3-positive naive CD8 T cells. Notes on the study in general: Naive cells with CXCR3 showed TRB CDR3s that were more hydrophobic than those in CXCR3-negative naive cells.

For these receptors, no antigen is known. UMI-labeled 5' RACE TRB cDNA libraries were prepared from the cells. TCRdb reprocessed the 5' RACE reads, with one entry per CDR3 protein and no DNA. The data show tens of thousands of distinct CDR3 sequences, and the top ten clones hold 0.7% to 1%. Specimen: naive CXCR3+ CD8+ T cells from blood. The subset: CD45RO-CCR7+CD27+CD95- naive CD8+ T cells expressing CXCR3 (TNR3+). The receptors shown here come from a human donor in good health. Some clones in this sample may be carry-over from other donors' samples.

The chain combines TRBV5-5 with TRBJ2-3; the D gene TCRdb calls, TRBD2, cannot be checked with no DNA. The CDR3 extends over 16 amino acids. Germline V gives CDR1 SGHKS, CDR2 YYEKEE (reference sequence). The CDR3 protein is CASSPSGLADTDTQYF.

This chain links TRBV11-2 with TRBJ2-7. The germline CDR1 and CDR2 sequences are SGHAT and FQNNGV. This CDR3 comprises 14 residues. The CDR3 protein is CASSLEVTSYEQYF.

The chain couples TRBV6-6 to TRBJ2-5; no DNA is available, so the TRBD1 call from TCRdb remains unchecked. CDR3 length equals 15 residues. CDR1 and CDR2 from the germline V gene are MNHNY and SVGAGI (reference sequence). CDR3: CASSLRDLGWETQYF.

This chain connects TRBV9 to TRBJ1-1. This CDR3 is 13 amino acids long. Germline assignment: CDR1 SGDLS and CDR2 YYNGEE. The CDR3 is CASSVGKNTEAFF. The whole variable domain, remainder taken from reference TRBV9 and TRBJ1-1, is DSGVTQTPKHLITATGQRVTLRCSPRSGDLSVYWYQQSLDQGLQFLIQYYNGEERAKGNILERFSAQQFPDLHSELNLSSLELGDSALYFCASSVGKNTEAFFGQGTRLTVV.

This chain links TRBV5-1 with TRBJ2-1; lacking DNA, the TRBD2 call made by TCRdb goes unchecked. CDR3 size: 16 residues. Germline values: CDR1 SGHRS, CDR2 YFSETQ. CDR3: CASSWGTSGSIDEQFF.

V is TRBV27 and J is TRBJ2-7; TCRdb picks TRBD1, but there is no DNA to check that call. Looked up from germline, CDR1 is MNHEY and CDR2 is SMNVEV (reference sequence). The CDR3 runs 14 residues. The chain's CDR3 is CASSFGGGSYEQYF.

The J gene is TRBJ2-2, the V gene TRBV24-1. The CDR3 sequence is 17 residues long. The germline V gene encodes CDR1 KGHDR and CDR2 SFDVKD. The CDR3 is CATSDLVAGTNTGELFF.

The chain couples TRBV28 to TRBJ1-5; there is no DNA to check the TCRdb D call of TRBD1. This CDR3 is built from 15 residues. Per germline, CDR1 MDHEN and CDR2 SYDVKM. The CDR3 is CASSFQGGGNQPQHF.

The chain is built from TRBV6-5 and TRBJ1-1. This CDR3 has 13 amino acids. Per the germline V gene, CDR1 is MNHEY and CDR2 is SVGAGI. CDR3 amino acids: CASSNGQLTEAFF.

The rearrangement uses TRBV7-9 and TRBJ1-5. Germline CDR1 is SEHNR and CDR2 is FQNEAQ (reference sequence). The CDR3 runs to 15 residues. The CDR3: CASSPDTSWDQPQHF.

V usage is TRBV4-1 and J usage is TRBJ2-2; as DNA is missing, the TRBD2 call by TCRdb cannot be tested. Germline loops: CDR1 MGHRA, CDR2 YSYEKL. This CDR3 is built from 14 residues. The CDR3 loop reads CASSHPREAGELFF.

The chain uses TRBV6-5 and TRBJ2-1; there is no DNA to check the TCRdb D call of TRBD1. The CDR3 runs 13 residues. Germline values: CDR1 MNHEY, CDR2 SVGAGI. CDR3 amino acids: CASSWGRTNEQFF.

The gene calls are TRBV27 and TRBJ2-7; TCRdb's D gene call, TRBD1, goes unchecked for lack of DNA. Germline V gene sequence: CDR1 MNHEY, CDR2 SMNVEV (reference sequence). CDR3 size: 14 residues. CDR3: CASSFRGISYEQYF.

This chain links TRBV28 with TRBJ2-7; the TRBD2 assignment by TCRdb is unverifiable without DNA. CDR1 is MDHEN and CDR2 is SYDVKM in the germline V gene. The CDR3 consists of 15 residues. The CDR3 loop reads CASSALLAGVYEQYF.

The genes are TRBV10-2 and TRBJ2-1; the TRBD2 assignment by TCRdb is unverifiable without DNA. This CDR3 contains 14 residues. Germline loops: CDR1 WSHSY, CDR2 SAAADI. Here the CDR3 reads CASSEERGGNEQFF.